A selection of T cell receptor beta chains follows, all from one sample in a study of Ad26.COV2.S vaccination and SARS-CoV-2 variants. Assay used: immunoSEQ multiplex PCR; TCRdb lists only in-frame clones, some missing. This table holds roughly 700,000 clones, around 92% found once. The sequenced sample was peripheral blood, obtained in a trial of Ad26.COV2.S vaccine versus placebo. Receptor source: a person between 18 and 65 years old who received the Ad26.COV2.S COVID-19 vaccine or a placebo. Both conserved end residues are part of each CDR3. D genes are given only for firm matches. Expanded clones get a size class; other rows say once, few or many, or leave the size out.

V gene	clone size	CDR3 length	D gene	J gene	CDR3 DNA	CDR3 protein
TRBV2	NA	15	TRBD1	TRBJ1-5	TGTGCCAGCGGTAGGGGGCGCGAAAGCAATCAGCCCCAGCATTTT	CASGRGRESNQPQHF
TRBV7-9	NA	13	NA	TRBJ2-4	TGTGCCAGCACCCAAGGCGGTTGGGACATTCAGTACTTC	CASTQGGWDIQYF
TRBV10-3	NA	16	NA	TRBJ1-1	TGTGCCATCAGTGAGGGGTCGTGGGGCGGCCACCCTGAAGCTTTCTTT	CAISEGSWGGHPEAFF
TRBV29-1	NA	14	NA	TRBJ1-2	TGCAGCGTTGACACAGGGACGGAGGGCTATGGCTACACCTTC	CSVDTGTEGYGYTF
TRBV18	NA	15	NA	TRBJ1-1	TGTGCCAGCTCACCAGGGGGCCCCATGAACACTGAAGCTTTCTTT	CASSPGGPMNTEAFF
TRBV6-6	NA	15	NA	TRBJ1-3	TGTGCCAGCAGTTTCCCCGGGACCTCTGGAAACACCATATATTTT	CASSFPGTSGNTIYF
TRBV6-4	NA	14	TRBD1	TRBJ1-1	TGTGCCAGCAGCCTGACAGGGAAGGGGGGTGAAGCTTTCTTT	CASSLTGKGGEAFF
TRBV6-5	few	15	TRBD1	TRBJ2-7	TGTGCCAGCAGTCCAAGGACAGGGCCTCTCTACGAGCAGTACTTC	CASSPRTGPLYEQYF
TRBV2	NA	13	NA	TRBJ2-1	TGTGCCAGCAGTGCAGAAAATTACAATGAGCAGTTCTTC	CASSAENYNEQFF
TRBV19	NA	16	TRBD2	TRBJ2-3	TGTGCCAGTGGGAAAGGCGGGAGAACGGTCACAGATACGCAGTATTTT	CASGKGGRTVTDTQYF
TRBV3-1/TRBV3-2	NA	14	NA	TRBJ2-5	TGTGCCAGCAGCCAGCGTAGCGCTCAAGAGACCCAGTACTTC	CASSQRSAQETQYF
TRBV27	NA	13	NA	TRBJ2-5	TGTGCCAGCAGTACGCGGATCGCCGAGACCCAGTACTTC	CASSTRIAETQYF